Sequencing of this T cell receptor beta chain was carried out in a study of Graves' ophthalmopathy and Graves' hyperthyroidism. Study-wide results and limits: Ophthalmopathy progression cases were predicted by the model with 70.59% sensitivity and 72% to 80% specificity.

Regarding this clonotype: What it binds is not known.

The authors amplified TCR beta CDR3 regions, and they did so from RNA transcripts for repertoire sequencing. Scientists carried out first-round RT-PCR using HTBI primers and then a second-round multiplex PCR. TCRdb itself ran the multiplex PCR reads through MiXCR, one entry per CDR3 protein. The sample yields some 1.1 million distinct CDR3 sequences, less than 45% seen once. Clinicians diagnosed using symptoms, serum thyroxine, TRAb, thyroid ultrasound and orbital computed tomography. The CDR3 loop spans 17 amino acids. Trimming cost V 5 bases and J 2 bases, with 23 bases left between them. CDR1 and CDR2 from the germline V gene are SGDLS and YYNGEE.

The gene calls are TRBV9 and TRBJ2-7; D tentatively reads TRBD1 or TRBD2 (5 bases each). This sequence was found in an adult man with Graves' hyperthyroidism. Sequences were obtained from peripheral blood or thyroid tissue (not recorded which). In nucleotides, the CDR3 is TGTGCCAGCAGTTCACGGGACGGAACAGTACCCACCTACGAGCAGTACTTC. Translating gives CASSSRDGTVPTYEQYF.